Reported below is one TCR beta chain. Antigen: not known. Blood samples were obtained at baseline, cycle 4 day 1, and cycle 7 day 1. Clones were read by immunoSEQ multiplex PCR, and TCRdb kept only the in-frame ones, dropping some. The table has 60,000 to 75,000 clones, 85% to 90% seen once. This record belongs to a study of OX40 agonist ivuxolimab in advanced cancers. Study summary: Patients undergoing dose escalation presented with hepatocellular carcinoma, melanoma, renal cell or head and neck cancer. Averaging about 60 years in age, with a range of 23 to 79, the cohort was more than 75% male.

Per germline, CDR1 MNHEY and CDR2 SVGAGI. Deletions cut 6 bases from V and 2 bases from J, with 10 bases between. The CDR3 is made up of 13 amino acids. Study-wide findings and caveats: Partial responders at 0.1-3.0 mg/kg had among the lowest clonal expansion.

Sample: CD4+ or CD8+ T cells sorted from blood, taken in a trial of the OX40 agonist ivuxolimab. The chain is built from TRBV6-5 and TRBJ1-1; possibly TRBD1 for D (5 bases). This receptor was obtained from an adult with an advanced solid tumor such as melanoma, head and neck, liver or kidney cancer. CDR3 in amino acids: CASSRDGNTEAFF. The CDR3 DNA reads as TGTGCCAGCAGCCGGGACGGTAACACTGAAGCTTTCTTT.